One sample yielded the 27 T cell receptor beta chains listed below, sequenced in a study of human T cells and chemical hapten exposure. Unfractionated whole blood was the source of the extracted total RNA. TCRdb ran MiXCR on the 5' RACE reads and lists one entry per CDR3 protein. The sample records around 80,000 distinct CDR3 sequences, about 16% being singletons. Source of these receptors: a female donor in good health.

This clonotype was observed a handful of times. The chain combines TRBV7-2 with TRBJ1-6; D unclear. Germline values: CDR1 SGHTA, CDR2 FQGNSA. The CDR3 covers 14 residues. Between the trimmed V and J ends, which lost 3 bases and 6 bases, there was a span of 9 bases. The CDR3 is CASSLVRSNSPLHF. The CDR3 DNA reads TGTGCCAGCAGCTTGGTCAGATCTAATTCACCCCTCCACTTT.

This clonotype was seen a handful of times. The gene calls are TRBV11-3 and TRBJ2-1; unclear D gene. CDR3 size: 15 residues. V was clipped by 5 bases and J by 3 bases, with 14 bases between them. CDR1 is SGHNT, CDR2 YENEEA, per germline. DNA of the CDR3: TGTGCCAGCAGCCCCCGGTCGGCCCTCTACAATGAGCAGTTCTTC. Amino acid sequence: CASSPRSALYNEQFF.

The chain uses TRBV12-5 and TRBJ1-1, with unresolved D. The germline CDR1 and CDR2 sequences are LGHNT and FRNRAP. V lost 2 bases and J 1 base, leaving 8 bases between the germline ends. The CDR3 spans 14 residues. The CDR3 DNA sequence: TGTGCTAGTGGTTTGTGGGTTACGAACACTGAAGCTTTCTTT. Amino acids: CASGLWVTNTEAFF. Using reference TRBV12-5 and TRBJ1-1 for the parts outside the CDR3, the full variable domain is DARVTQTPRHKVTEMGQEVTMRCQPILGHNTVFWYRQTMMQGLELLAYFRNRAPLDDSGMPKDRFSAEMPDATLATLKIQPSEPRDSAVYFCASGLWVTNTEAFFGQGTRLTVV.

This clonotype turned up a few times. The chain recombines TRBV10-3 with TRBJ2-7; the match to TRBD2 covers 7 bases. The CDR3 is made up of 15 amino acids. Germline-derived CDR1 and CDR2 are ENHRY and SYGVKD. The trim removed 0 bases at V and 11 bases at J, leaving 13 bases unmatched. CDR3 protein: CAISESDQRGRGKYF. The DNA of the CDR3 is TGTGCCATCAGTGAGTCGGACCAGCGGGGCCGAGGAAAGTACTTC.

This clonotype was seen a few times. V gene TRBV20-1 combines with J gene TRBJ2-1; 7 nucleotides agree with TRBD2. After removal of 5 bases from V and 5 bases from J, the junction contained 12 bases not matched to a gene. The CDR3 loop spans 15 amino acids. Germline CDR1 reads DFQATT; CDR2 reads SNEGSKA (reference sequence). The CDR3 DNA reads TGCAGTGCTCATAGGTTGGTCCGGGGGGACAATGAGCAGTTCTTC. This gives the protein CSAHRLVRGDNEQFF.

This clonotype has more than one count but fewer than ten. This chain uses TRBV12-3 or TRBV12-4 with TRBJ1-5; a possible D gene is TRBD1 (5 bases). Trimming removed 5 bases from V and 1 base from J, with 21 bases in between. The CDR3 covers 18 residues. The CDR3: CASSLRRGVRGSNQPQHF. Here the CDR3 DNA reads TGTGCCAGCAGTCTCCGTCGAGGGGTCCGGGGGAGCAATCAGCCCCAGCATTTT.

The chain has TRBV2 and TRBJ2-1, with 12 positions matching TRBD2. Germline V lookup: CDR1 SNHLY, CDR2 FYNNEI. The CDR3 contains 18 residues. The trim removed 8 bases at V and 5 bases at J, leaving 16 bases unmatched. Here the CDR3 DNA reads TGTGCCAGCGGAGAGACTAGCGGGAGTTTTAAGGCGCACAATGAGCAGTTCTTC. Its protein product is CASGETSGSFKAHNEQFF.

This clonotype was detected a few times. The gene calls are TRBV29-1 and TRBJ1-2; 7 bases match TRBD1. The CDR3 is made up of 14 amino acids. V gave up 5 bases and J gave up 3 bases; unmatched junction bases: 9. Germline CDR1 and CDR2: SQVTM and ANQGSEA. The CDR3 sequence: CSVSDRAGDYGYTF. In DNA, the CDR3 is TGCAGCGTTTCCGACAGGGCAGGAGACTATGGCTACACCTTC.

In this sample, this clonotype turned up a few times. This sequence joins TRBV20-1 and TRBJ2-3, with TRBD1 matching 7 bases. Trimming cost V 5 bases and J 8 bases; bases outside gene matches: 7. In germline, CDR1 is DFQATT, CDR2 SNEGSKA (reference sequence). This CDR3 has 12 amino acids. The CDR3 region is CSAARGPGTQYF. The DNA for the CDR3 is TGCAGTGCTGCTAGGGGGCCCGGTACGCAGTATTTT.

This clonotype has a count of ten or more. J is TRBJ2-6 and V is TRBV27; D not resolved. Deletions cut 0 bases from V and 1 base from J, with 13 bases between. Germline CDR1 reads MNHEY; CDR2 reads SMNVEV (reference sequence). The CDR3 contains 18 residues. CDR3 sequence reads: CASSLSVGSLSGANVLTF. DNA for the CDR3: TGTGCCAGCAGTTTATCGGTCGGAAGCTTGTCTGGGGCCAACGTCCTGACTTTC.

The V call is TRBV29-1, the J call TRBJ1-4; 10 positions agree with TRBD1. Germline values: CDR1 SQVTM, CDR2 ANQGSEA. J lost 8 bases, V lost 6 bases, and 6 bases had no gene match. CDR3 size: 13 residues. For the CDR3, the DNA is TGCAGCGTCCGGGACAGGGGAGGCGAAAAACTGTTTTTT. Protein sequence: CSVRDRGGEKLFF.

V is TRBV11-3 and J is TRBJ1-4, with TRBD1 identical over 8 bases. Germline-derived CDR1 and CDR2 are SGHNT and YENEEA. CDR3 length: 15 residues. V shed 6 bases, J shed 6 bases, and the junction held 9 bases outside the gene matches. The DNA of the CDR3 is TGTGCCAGCAGAACAGGGGGGACGGATGATGAAAAACTGTTTTTT. Amino acids: CASRTGGTDDEKLFF.

By share, this clonotype ranks as medium-sized (0.01 to 0.1%). The chain combines TRBV29-1 with TRBJ2-1, with a weak D call TRBD2 (5 bases). The germline V and J ends were trimmed by 3 bases and 13 bases, with 19 bases remaining between them. The CDR3 extends over 13 amino acids. From germline, CDR1 is SQVTM and CDR2 ANQGSEA. The CDR3 is CSVDLVGLGGQFF. In DNA, the CDR3 is TGCAGCGTTGATTTGGTAGGCCTAGGAGGTCAGTTCTTC.

This clonotype showed up just a few times. The J gene is TRBJ2-7, the V gene TRBV7-9, with D perhaps given as TRBD1 or TRBD2 (5 bases each). Trimming took 5 bases from V and 3 from J, leaving 14 bases between them. The CDR3 covers 14 residues. CDR1 is SEHNR, CDR2 FQNEAQ, per germline (reference sequence). The CDR3 spells CASSPGDVVYEQYF. CDR3 DNA: TGTGCCAGCAGCCCCGGGGACGTGGTCTACGAGCAGTACTTC.

This sequence joins TRBV7-7 and TRBJ2-5; the D is unclear. Trimming removed 0 bases from V and 4 bases from J, with 12 bases in between. The CDR3 has 15 residues. Per germline, CDR1 SSHAT and CDR2 FNYEAQ (reference sequence). The CDR3 DNA is TGTGCCAGCAGCTTAGCAAGGAGCCGGGCAGAGACCCAGTACTTC. Translating it yields CASSLARSRAETQYF.

V usage is TRBV19 and J usage is TRBJ1-5; 8 positions match TRBD1. The V gene end was trimmed by 7 bases and the J gene end by 2 bases; junction bases not matched to a gene: 7. CDR3 size: 15 residues. In germline, CDR1 is LNHDA, CDR2 SQIVND (reference sequence). The CDR3 spells CASTGGQGRNQPQHF. The DNA for the CDR3 is TGTGCCAGTACCGGAGGACAGGGCCGCAATCAGCCCCAGCATTTT.

There are a few counts of this clonotype. The rearrangement joins TRBV5-1 to TRBJ1-2; TRBD1 agrees at 8 bases. The CDR3 is made up of 13 amino acids. The V segment lost 7 bases and the J segment 5 bases; nucleotides outside the gene matches: 7. Germline CDR1 is SGHRS and CDR2 is YFSETQ. CDR3 sequence reads: CASRTGFGYGYTF. CDR3 in DNA: TGCGCCAGCCGGACAGGGTTCGGGTATGGCTACACCTTC.

This clonotype was seen only a few times. CDR3 sequence: CASSTLWTGYSNQPQHF. DNA for the CDR3: TGTGCCAGCAGTACCCTTTGGACGGGTTATAGCAATCAGCCCCAGCATTTT. This chain connects TRBV12-3 or TRBV12-4 to TRBJ1-5; D uncertain. V lost 5 bases to trimming and J lost 0 bases, with 17 bases between them. The CDR3 has 17 residues.

In this sample, this clonotype turned up a few times. The rearrangement uses TRBV25-1 and TRBJ1-6; D gene unclear. Trimming shortened V by 6 bases and J by 6 bases, and 6 bases separated the two germline ends. The CDR3 spans 12 residues. Germline loops: CDR1 MGHDK, CDR2 SYGVNS. The CDR3 here is CASRPGNSPLHF. CDR3 coding DNA: TGTGCCAGCAGACCGGGTAATTCACCCCTCCACTTT.

The rearrangement joins TRBV5-1 to TRBJ1-5; TRBD1 matches at 7 bases. V shed 6 bases, J shed 3 bases, and the junction held 9 bases outside the gene matches. The CDR3 runs to 15 residues. CDR1 SGHRS and CDR2 YFSETQ come from the germline V gene. Written as DNA, the CDR3 is TGCGCCAGCACCCCCGAAGGGGGCATCAATCAGCCCCAGCATTTT. Protein product: CASTPEGGINQPQHF.

The chain joins TRBV20-1 to TRBJ2-7; no reliable D call. Per germline, CDR1 DFQATT and CDR2 SNEGSKA (reference sequence). Trimming removed 5 bases at V and 0 bases at J, with 17 bases between. The CDR3 sequence is 15 residues long. CDR3 DNA: TGCAGTGCTCTCCCCCATGTACCGAGCTCCTACGAGCAGTACTTC. Translated, it gives CSALPHVPSSYEQYF.

At least ten counts were recorded for this clonotype. The chain employs TRBV29-1 and TRBJ1-5; 11 nucleotides align to TRBD1. The V gene end was trimmed by 6 bases and the J gene end by 5 bases; junction bases not matched to a gene: 12. The CDR3 contains 16 residues. Germline assignment: CDR1 SQVTM and CDR2 ANQGSEA. The CDR3 sequence is CSVQGTGGGGDQPQHF. The DNA of the CDR3 is TGCAGCGTACAAGGGACAGGGGGAGGAGGCGATCAGCCCCAGCATTTT.

This clonotype was detected only a few times. The rearrangement joins TRBV20-1 to TRBJ2-3; TRBD1 might be the D (6 bases). V lost 6 bases and J 0 bases, leaving 19 bases between the germline ends. The CDR3 consists of 16 residues. Germline CDR1 and CDR2: DFQATT and SNEGSKA (reference sequence). CDR3 nucleotides: TGCAGTGCGCCGCAACCTGACAGGCGAAGCACAGATACGCAGTATTTT. Translating it yields CSAPQPDRRSTDTQYF.

This clonotype has a handful of counts. J is TRBJ1-5 and V is TRBV30, with 9 bases that match TRBD1. The CDR3 is made up of 14 amino acids. From germline, CDR1 is GTSNPN and CDR2 SVGIG (reference sequence). V lost 3 bases to trimming and J lost 6 bases; unmatched junction nucleotides: 6. In nucleotides, the CDR3 is TGTGCCTGGAGGGGACAGGGTGGAGTTCAGCCCCAGCATTTT. The encoded protein is CAWRGQGGVQPQHF.

The genes are TRBV12-3 or TRBV12-4 and TRBJ2-1, with TRBD1 as a possible D gene (6 bases). The CDR3 extends over 12 amino acids. The V gene lost 6 bases and the J gene lost 8 bases, with 11 bases spanning the gap. In nucleotides, the CDR3 is TGTGCCAGCAGGGGGGCCCTGGATGAGCAGTTCTTC. Residues: CASRGALDEQFF.

The CDR3 spells CASRMTGRGYTF. The CDR3, as DNA: TGTGCCAGCAGAATGACAGGGCGCGGCTACACCTTC. The chain recombines TRBV2 with TRBJ1-2; 7 positions agree with TRBD1. This CDR3 region has 12 residues. CDR1 is SNHLY, CDR2 FYNNEI, per germline. The ends lost 6 bases at V and 8 bases at J; junction bases unmatched: 6.

This clonotype was picked up a small number of times. The chain joins TRBV20-1 to TRBJ2-7; 7 bases align to TRBD1. Trimming removed 2 bases from V and 7 bases from J; junction bases left unmatched: 8. Germline-derived CDR1 and CDR2 are DFQATT and SNEGSKA (reference sequence). CDR3 length equals 13 residues. CDR3 region: CSARSEGAREQYF. In DNA, the CDR3 is TGCAGTGCTAGAAGCGAGGGGGCGCGAGAGCAGTACTTC.